The clone carrying this T cell receptor beta chain showed up many times. What it recognizes is unknown. The record originates from a study of CD8+CD57+ T cells in acquired aplastic anemia. Study background: Sorted cells (CD4+ and CD8+) yielded DNA amounts that averaged approximately 2.9 ug.

V was cut by 6 bases and J by 5 bases, with 16 bases left in between. Germline V lookup: CDR1 SNHLY, CDR2 FYNNEI. CDR3 length: 14 residues. Genomic DNA, the template, was used for profiling of the TCR beta VDJ and CDR3. TCRdb independently ran MiXCR on the reads; one entry per CDR3 protein. This sample has 200,000 or so distinct CDR3 sequences; over 60% occur once, and the top ten carry just over 45%. Findings and limits, study-wide: Approximately 29 was the count of CD8+ CDR3 sequences that patients shared with controls. Between the patient and control groups, CD8+ Simpson's diversity did not differ significantly.

Sequenced input: sorted CD4+, CD8+, or CD8+CD57+ T cells (not recorded which) from PBMCs. This receptor was identified in a human donor with severe aplastic anemia or a healthy control (not recorded which). The gene calls are TRBV2 and TRBJ2-5; D perhaps matches TRBD1 (6 bases). CDR3 DNA sequence: TGTGCCAGCAGGACCAGGGGAATAGGGGAGACCCAGTACTTC. It yields the protein CASRTRGIGETQYF.